A selection of T cell receptor beta chains follows, all from one sample in a study of blood T cell dynamics during melanoma immunotherapy. The protocol was immunoSEQ multiplex PCR, while the TCRdb copy is restricted to in-frame clones and leaves out a portion. The data show approximately 15,000 clones, over 65% seen once. The sample here was blood, taken from a patient treated with checkpoint blockade. These receptors all come from a human donor with melanoma. Each CDR3 is given with its conserved first and last residue. The D gene is left open where the match is weak. Not all rows give a size; the values are once, few, many and, for expanded clones, a class.

j_call: TRBJ2-5; v_call: TRBV18; clone_size: -; d_call: TRBD2; cdr3_nt: TGTGCCAGCTCAACGGGGGGTGGCGGACAAGAGACCCAGTACTTC; cdr3_aa: CASSTGGGGQETQYF
j_call: TRBJ1-1; v_call: TRBV10-2; clone_size: -; d_call: TRBD1; cdr3_nt: TGCGCCAGCAGGCAAACAGGGGAGGGAACTGAAGCTTTCTTT; cdr3_aa: CASRQTGEGTEAFF
j_call: TRBJ2-7; v_call: TRBV7-2; clone_size: few; d_call: -; cdr3_nt: TGTGCCAGCAGCTTTTGGGACCAAACCTACGAGCAGTACTTC; cdr3_aa: CASSFWDQTYEQYF
j_call: TRBJ1-2; v_call: TRBV6-4; clone_size: -; d_call: -; cdr3_nt: TGTGCCAGCACCGATGGCGCGGGACGGCTAGGAAACTATGGCTACACCTTC; cdr3_aa: CASTDGAGRLGNYGYTF
j_call: TRBJ1-1; v_call: TRBV30; clone_size: few; d_call: TRBD1; cdr3_nt: TGTGCCTGGAGCGGGGACAGGGAGGAAGCTTTCTTT; cdr3_aa: CAWSGDREEAFF
j_call: TRBJ2-7; v_call: TRBV11-3; clone_size: -; d_call: -; cdr3_nt: TGTGCCAGCAGCTTAGATGGTACTCCTCCTCGGGAGCAGTACTTC; cdr3_aa: CASSLDGTPPREQYF
j_call: TRBJ2-3; v_call: TRBV5-1; clone_size: once; d_call: TRBD2; cdr3_nt: TGCGCCAGCAGCTTGCTAACTAGCGGGGACACAGATACGCAGTATTTT; cdr3_aa: CASSLLTSGDTDTQYF
j_call: TRBJ2-1; v_call: TRBV14; clone_size: -; d_call: TRBD2; cdr3_nt: TGTGCCAGCAGCCAAGCCGGGGCTAGCGGGGTATCAAATGAGCAGTTCTTC; cdr3_aa: CASSQAGASGVSNEQFF
j_call: TRBJ2-3; v_call: TRBV6-6; clone_size: -; d_call: TRBD2; cdr3_nt: TGTGCCAGCGGGACTATCACGCAGTATTTT; cdr3_aa: CASGTITQYF
j_call: TRBJ1-1; v_call: TRBV7-3; clone_size: -; d_call: -; cdr3_nt: TGTGCCAGCAGCTCTCTTGGTAACACTGAAGCTTTCTTT; cdr3_aa: CASSSLGNTEAFF
j_call: TRBJ2-2; v_call: TRBV7-8; clone_size: -; d_call: -; cdr3_nt: TGTGCCAGCAAACAGGCGAACACCGGGGAGCTGTTTTTT; cdr3_aa: CASKQANTGELFF
j_call: TRBJ1-2; v_call: TRBV5-1; clone_size: -; d_call: -; cdr3_nt: TGCGCCAGCAGCTTGGCCGGCTCGCTTAGATCTAACTATGGCTACACCTTC; cdr3_aa: CASSLAGSLRSNYGYTF
j_call: TRBJ1-4; v_call: TRBV5-1; clone_size: -; d_call: -; cdr3_nt: TGCGCCAGCAGCTTGGGGGCTAATGAAAAACTGTTTTTT; cdr3_aa: CASSLGANEKLFF
j_call: TRBJ1-1; v_call: TRBV2; clone_size: -; d_call: -; cdr3_nt: TGTGCCAGCGTTCTACAGGGGAACACTGAAGCTTTCTTT; cdr3_aa: CASVLQGNTEAFF
j_call: TRBJ2-5; v_call: TRBV19; clone_size: -; d_call: TRBD1; cdr3_nt: TGTGCCAGTAGTCCAGGGACAGAACAAGAGACCCAGTACTTC; cdr3_aa: CASSPGTEQETQYF
j_call: TRBJ1-2; v_call: TRBV6-6; clone_size: -; d_call: -; cdr3_nt: TGTGCCAGCAGCCCGACCTTAATTCCCTCAAACTATGGCTACACCTTC; cdr3_aa: CASSPTLIPSNYGYTF
j_call: TRBJ2-3; v_call: TRBV10-3; clone_size: -; d_call: -; cdr3_nt: TGTGCCACCGGGACACTCCTCAGGGGCACAGATACGCAGTATTTT; cdr3_aa: CATGTLLRGTDTQYF
j_call: TRBJ2-2; v_call: TRBV7-9; clone_size: -; d_call: TRBD2; cdr3_nt: TGTGCCAGCAGCTTACGTAGCGGGGGCCCCAACACCGGGGAGCTGTTTTTT; cdr3_aa: CASSLRSGGPNTGELFF
j_call: TRBJ1-4; v_call: TRBV11-2; clone_size: once; d_call: -; cdr3_nt: TGTGCCAGCAGCTTAGGAGGGGGTGAAAAACTGTTTTTT; cdr3_aa: CASSLGGGEKLFF
j_call: TRBJ1-1; v_call: TRBV28; clone_size: -; d_call: -; cdr3_nt: TGTGCCAGCAGTTTGGGATACACTGAAGCTTTCTTT; cdr3_aa: CASSLGYTEAFF
j_call: TRBJ2-5; v_call: TRBV7-3; clone_size: once; d_call: -; cdr3_nt: TGTGCCAGCAGCTCCGGGACTCAGGACGGAGAGACCCAGTACTTC; cdr3_aa: CASSSGTQDGETQYF
j_call: TRBJ1-6; v_call: TRBV6-6; clone_size: -; d_call: -; cdr3_nt: TGTGCCAGCACATATTGGGCTCCCAATTCACCCCTCCACTTT; cdr3_aa: CASTYWAPNSPLHF
j_call: TRBJ1-3; v_call: TRBV6-6; clone_size: -; d_call: -; cdr3_nt: TGTGCCAGCAGTTACTCCTACCGGGACTCTGGAAACACCATATATTTT; cdr3_aa: CASSYSYRDSGNTIYF
j_call: TRBJ2-2; v_call: TRBV19; clone_size: few; d_call: TRBD1; cdr3_nt: TGTGCCAGTACCCTGACAGGGACGGGTGGCCGGGAGCTGTTTTTT; cdr3_aa: CASTLTGTGGRELFF
j_call: TRBJ1-5; v_call: TRBV5-1; clone_size: -; d_call: TRBD1; cdr3_nt: TGCGCCAGCAGCTCTGCCGGGACAGGGAAATTGAGCAATCAGCCCCAGCATTTT; cdr3_aa: CASSSAGTGKLSNQPQHF
j_call: TRBJ2-3; v_call: TRBV21-1; clone_size: -; d_call: -; cdr3_nt: TGTGCCAGCAGCAAAAGTTTTGGCAGGGTAAAGAGCACAGATACGCAGTATTTT; cdr3_aa: CASSKSFGRVKSTDTQYF
j_call: TRBJ2-7; v_call: TRBV7-3; clone_size: -; d_call: -; cdr3_nt: TGTGCCAGCAGCTTATCTGCTACCCCCGAGCAGTACTTC; cdr3_aa: CASSLSATPEQYF
j_call: TRBJ2-7; v_call: TRBV6-1; clone_size: -; d_call: -; cdr3_nt: TGTGCCAGCACCCAGAACTACGAGCAGTACTTC; cdr3_aa: CASTQNYEQYF
j_call: TRBJ2-3; v_call: TRBV2; clone_size: -; d_call: -; cdr3_nt: TGTGCCAGCAGTGACCTCGGGGCCTACACCTTTCGTACGCAGTATTTT; cdr3_aa: CASSDLGAYTFRTQYF
j_call: TRBJ2-1; v_call: TRBV19; clone_size: -; d_call: TRBD2; cdr3_nt: TGTGCCAGTAGTATCGGGGGGTATTACAATGAGCAGTTCTTC; cdr3_aa: CASSIGGYYNEQFF
j_call: TRBJ1-6; v_call: TRBV27; clone_size: -; d_call: -; cdr3_nt: TGTGCCAGCAGTTTCCAGGACAGTCATAATTCACCCCTCCACTTT; cdr3_aa: CASSFQDSHNSPLHF
j_call: TRBJ2-1; v_call: TRBV7-9; clone_size: once; d_call: -; cdr3_nt: TGTGCCAGCAGTCCCTCCGACAGGTACAATGAGCAGTTCTTC; cdr3_aa: CASSPSDRYNEQFF
j_call: TRBJ1-6; v_call: TRBV6-5; clone_size: -; d_call: -; cdr3_nt: TGTGCCAGCAGACTAGGGGGACCGGGGGGTTCACCCCTCCACTTT; cdr3_aa: CASRLGGPGGSPLHF
j_call: TRBJ2-5; v_call: TRBV29-1; clone_size: -; d_call: -; cdr3_nt: TGCAGCGTTGATGCCCAGGGTTCTGGGACCCAGTACTTC; cdr3_aa: CSVDAQGSGTQYF
j_call: TRBJ2-1; v_call: TRBV6-6; clone_size: once; d_call: TRBD2; cdr3_nt: TGTGCCAGCAGGCGAGACGGGGGGGGTAATGAGCAGTTCTTC; cdr3_aa: CASRRDGGGNEQFF
j_call: TRBJ2-1; v_call: TRBV2; clone_size: once; d_call: -; cdr3_nt: TGTGCCAGCAAACAGCTGGGGTTGGAGAATGAGCAGTTCTTC; cdr3_aa: CASKQLGLENEQFF
j_call: TRBJ2-1; v_call: TRBV25-1; clone_size: -; d_call: -; cdr3_nt: TGTGCCAGCAGTGGGGTAGGGGCTGAACAATACAATGAGCAGTTCTTC; cdr3_aa: CASSGVGAEQYNEQFF
j_call: TRBJ1-4; v_call: TRBV6-1; clone_size: -; d_call: -; cdr3_nt: TGTGCCAGCATAGGACCGAACAGTAATGAAAAACTGTTTTTT; cdr3_aa: CASIGPNSNEKLFF
j_call: TRBJ1-2; v_call: TRBV4-1; clone_size: -; d_call: -; cdr3_nt: TGCGCCAGCAGCCCGGACGGTCTTAACTATGGCTACACCTTC; cdr3_aa: CASSPDGLNYGYTF
j_call: TRBJ1-3; v_call: TRBV2; clone_size: -; d_call: -; cdr3_nt: TGTGCCAGTTCCCCATGGACTGGAAACACCATATATTTT; cdr3_aa: CASSPWTGNTIYF
j_call: TRBJ1-6; v_call: TRBV7-8; clone_size: -; d_call: TRBD1; cdr3_nt: TGTGCCAGCATCCTGGGACAGACCAATTCACCCCTCCACTTT; cdr3_aa: CASILGQTNSPLHF
j_call: TRBJ2-7; v_call: TRBV1; clone_size: -; d_call: -; cdr3_nt: TGCACCAGCAGCCAAGATGGCGCAGAAGATCCCTACGAGCAGTACTTC; cdr3_aa: CTSSQDGAEDPYEQYF
j_call: TRBJ1-2; v_call: TRBV7-2; clone_size: -; d_call: -; cdr3_nt: TGTGCCAGCAGCTTAGATCCGGCCAGCTATGGCTACACCTTC; cdr3_aa: CASSLDPASYGYTF
j_call: TRBJ1-3; v_call: TRBV4-2; clone_size: -; d_call: -; cdr3_nt: TGTGCCAGCAGCCAGGGGCCAGGCCTGACCTCTGGAAACACCATATATTTT; cdr3_aa: CASSQGPGLTSGNTIYF
j_call: TRBJ1-2; v_call: TRBV10-2; clone_size: -; d_call: -; cdr3_nt: TGCGCCAGCAGGATGGGGACGAAGGATGGCTACACCTTC; cdr3_aa: CASRMGTKDGYTF
j_call: TRBJ2-5; v_call: TRBV18; clone_size: -; d_call: -; cdr3_nt: TGTGCCAGCTCCCTTCAGTACCAAGAGACCCAGTACTTC; cdr3_aa: CASSLQYQETQYF
j_call: TRBJ1-6; v_call: TRBV7-9; clone_size: once; d_call: -; cdr3_nt: TGTGCCAGCAGCTTAACCGCATGGCAGGGTCCGGGGAATTCACCCCTCCACTTT; cdr3_aa: CASSLTAWQGPGNSPLHF
j_call: TRBJ2-6; v_call: TRBV9; clone_size: -; d_call: TRBD1; cdr3_nt: TGTGCCAGCAGCGAGGGACAGGGCTCTGGGGCCAACGTCCTGACTTTC; cdr3_aa: CASSEGQGSGANVLTF
j_call: TRBJ1-5; v_call: TRBV6-1; clone_size: -; d_call: -; cdr3_nt: TGTGCCAGCAGGTTAGGGGGTCAGCCCCAGCATTTT; cdr3_aa: CASRLGGQPQHF
j_call: TRBJ1-1; v_call: TRBV13; clone_size: -; d_call: -; cdr3_nt: TGTGCCAGCAGCTTAGATTGGCAGAACACTGAAGCTTTCTTT; cdr3_aa: CASSLDWQNTEAFF
j_call: TRBJ2-7; v_call: TRBV18; clone_size: -; d_call: TRBD1; cdr3_nt: TGTGCCAGCTCACGTCGGACAGGGCTTACCTACGAGCAGTACTTC; cdr3_aa: CASSRRTGLTYEQYF
j_call: TRBJ1-2; v_call: TRBV11-3; clone_size: -; d_call: -; cdr3_nt: TGTGCCAGCAGCTTAGATCCGGCCAGCTATGGCTACACCTTC; cdr3_aa: CASSLDPASYGYTF
j_call: TRBJ2-2; v_call: TRBV11-3; clone_size: -; d_call: TRBD2; cdr3_nt: TGTGCCAGTCGACCTAGCGGGGGGGCTGGAGCCGGGGAGCTGTTTTTT; cdr3_aa: CASRPSGGAGAGELFF
j_call: TRBJ2-5; v_call: TRBV7-2; clone_size: -; d_call: -; cdr3_nt: TGTGCCAGCAGTTACCAGTACTTC; cdr3_aa: CASSYQYF
j_call: TRBJ1-6; v_call: TRBV28; clone_size: -; d_call: -; cdr3_nt: TGTGCCAGCAGGGAAGGGTCCTATAATTCACCCCTCCACTTT; cdr3_aa: CASREGSYNSPLHF
j_call: TRBJ1-3; v_call: TRBV10-3; clone_size: -; d_call: TRBD1; cdr3_nt: TGTGCCATCAAGCTTACAGGGGGAAAGGACACCATATATTTT; cdr3_aa: CAIKLTGGKDTIYF
j_call: TRBJ1-5; v_call: TRBV10-3; clone_size: -; d_call: -; cdr3_nt: TGTGCCATCAGTGTGTACAGGTACACTAATAGCAATCAGCCCCAGCATTTT; cdr3_aa: CAISVYRYTNSNQPQHF